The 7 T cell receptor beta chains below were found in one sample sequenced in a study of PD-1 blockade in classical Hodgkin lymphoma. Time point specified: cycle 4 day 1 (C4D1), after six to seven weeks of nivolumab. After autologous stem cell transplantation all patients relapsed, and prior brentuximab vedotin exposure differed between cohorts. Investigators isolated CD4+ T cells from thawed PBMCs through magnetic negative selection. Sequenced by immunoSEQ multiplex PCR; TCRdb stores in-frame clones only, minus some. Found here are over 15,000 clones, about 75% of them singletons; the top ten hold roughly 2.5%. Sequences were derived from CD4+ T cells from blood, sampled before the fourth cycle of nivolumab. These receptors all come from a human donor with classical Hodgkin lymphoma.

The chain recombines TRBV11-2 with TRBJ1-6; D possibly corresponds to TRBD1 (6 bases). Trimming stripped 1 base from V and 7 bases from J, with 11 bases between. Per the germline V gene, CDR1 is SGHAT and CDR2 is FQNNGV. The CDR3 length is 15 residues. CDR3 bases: TGTGCCAGCAGCTTAGGGGGGGCCACAAATTCACCCCTCCACTTT. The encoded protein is CASSLGGATNSPLHF.

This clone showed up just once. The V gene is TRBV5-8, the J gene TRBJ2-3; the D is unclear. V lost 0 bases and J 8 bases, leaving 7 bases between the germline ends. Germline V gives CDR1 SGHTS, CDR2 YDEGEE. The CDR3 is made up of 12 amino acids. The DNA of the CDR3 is TGTGCCAGCAGCTTGGTCAGTTTTACGCAGTATTTT. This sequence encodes CASSLVSFTQYF.

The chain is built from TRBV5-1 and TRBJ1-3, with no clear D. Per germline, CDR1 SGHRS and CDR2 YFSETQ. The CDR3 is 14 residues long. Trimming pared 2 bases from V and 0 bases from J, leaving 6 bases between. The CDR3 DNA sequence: TGCGCCAGCAGCTTCGGATCCTCTGGAAACACCATATATTTT. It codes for CASSFGSSGNTIYF.

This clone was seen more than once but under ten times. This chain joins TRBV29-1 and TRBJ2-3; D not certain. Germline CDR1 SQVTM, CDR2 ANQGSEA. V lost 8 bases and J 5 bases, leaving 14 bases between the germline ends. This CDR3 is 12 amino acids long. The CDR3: CSTEGWGDTQYF. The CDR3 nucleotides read TGCAGCACCGAAGGTTGGGGAGATACGCAGTATTTT.

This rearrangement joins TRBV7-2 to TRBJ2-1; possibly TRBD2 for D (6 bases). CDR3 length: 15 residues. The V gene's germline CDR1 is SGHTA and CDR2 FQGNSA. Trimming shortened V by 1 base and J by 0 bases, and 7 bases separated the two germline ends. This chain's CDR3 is CASSLVGSSYNEQFF. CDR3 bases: TGTGCCAGCAGCTTAGTCGGGAGCTCCTACAATGAGCAGTTCTTC.

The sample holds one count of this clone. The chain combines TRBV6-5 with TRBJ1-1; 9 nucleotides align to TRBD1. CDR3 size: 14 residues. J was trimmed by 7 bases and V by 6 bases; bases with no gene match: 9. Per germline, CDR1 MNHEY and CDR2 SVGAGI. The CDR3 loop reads CASRLTGTGLEAFF. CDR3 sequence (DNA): TGTGCCAGCAGACTCACCGGGACAGGGCTTGAAGCTTTCTTT.

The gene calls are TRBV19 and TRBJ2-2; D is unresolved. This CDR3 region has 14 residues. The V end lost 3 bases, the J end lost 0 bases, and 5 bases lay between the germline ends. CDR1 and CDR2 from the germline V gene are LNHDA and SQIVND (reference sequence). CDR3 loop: CASSINSNTGELFF. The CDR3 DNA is TGTGCCAGTAGTATTAACTCGAACACCGGGGAGCTGTTTTTT.